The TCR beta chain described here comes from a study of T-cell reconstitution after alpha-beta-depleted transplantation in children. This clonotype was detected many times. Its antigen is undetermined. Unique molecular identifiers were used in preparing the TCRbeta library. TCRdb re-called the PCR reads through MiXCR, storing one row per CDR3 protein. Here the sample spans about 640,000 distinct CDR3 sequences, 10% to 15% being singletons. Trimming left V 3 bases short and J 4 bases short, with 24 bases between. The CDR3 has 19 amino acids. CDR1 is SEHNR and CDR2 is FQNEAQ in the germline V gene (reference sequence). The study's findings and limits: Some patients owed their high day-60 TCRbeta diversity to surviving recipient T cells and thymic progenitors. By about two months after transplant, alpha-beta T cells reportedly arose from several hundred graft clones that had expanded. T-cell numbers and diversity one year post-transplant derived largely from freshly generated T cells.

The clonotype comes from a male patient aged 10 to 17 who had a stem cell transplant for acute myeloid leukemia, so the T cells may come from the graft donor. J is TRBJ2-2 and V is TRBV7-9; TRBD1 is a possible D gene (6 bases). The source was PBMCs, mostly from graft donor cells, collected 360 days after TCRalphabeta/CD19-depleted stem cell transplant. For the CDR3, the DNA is TGTGCCAGCAGCTTTTTTTTTCCTGCCCGGGACAAAATCACCGGGGAGCTGTTTTTT. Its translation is CASSFFFPARDKITGELFF.